This T cell receptor (beta chain) was obtained from a study of OX40 agonist ivuxolimab in advanced cancers. Study-wide background: The treatment was a fully human IgG2 OX40 agonist, ivuxolimab. Broader study findings: Both CD4+ and CD8+ T cell populations in blood had undergone clonal expansion by week 6 at 0.1 to 3.0 mg/kg. Expanded clones were, on average, more numerous in CD8+ T cells than in CD4+. Certain nonresponders likewise exhibited a low normalized T-cell clonal expansion.

As to this clone: The target antigen is unknown.

Germline assignment: CDR1 MDHEN and CDR2 SYDVKM. This CDR3 is built from 13 residues. V lost 2 bases to trimming and J lost 1 base, with 3 bases between them. Assay: immunoSEQ multiplex PCR; the TCRdb copy retains only in-frame clones and omits some. Of around 80,000 clones listed, over 75% are singletons. The rearrangement links TRBV28 to TRBJ1-5; no reliable D call. Sequenced here: CD4+ or CD8+ T cells sorted from blood, sampled in a trial of the OX40 agonist ivuxolimab. The TCR originated in an adult with an advanced solid tumor such as melanoma, head and neck, liver or kidney cancer. The CDR3 nucleotides read TGTGCCAGCAGTTTAGACAGCAATCAGCCCCAGCATTTT. It encodes CASSLDSNQPQHF.